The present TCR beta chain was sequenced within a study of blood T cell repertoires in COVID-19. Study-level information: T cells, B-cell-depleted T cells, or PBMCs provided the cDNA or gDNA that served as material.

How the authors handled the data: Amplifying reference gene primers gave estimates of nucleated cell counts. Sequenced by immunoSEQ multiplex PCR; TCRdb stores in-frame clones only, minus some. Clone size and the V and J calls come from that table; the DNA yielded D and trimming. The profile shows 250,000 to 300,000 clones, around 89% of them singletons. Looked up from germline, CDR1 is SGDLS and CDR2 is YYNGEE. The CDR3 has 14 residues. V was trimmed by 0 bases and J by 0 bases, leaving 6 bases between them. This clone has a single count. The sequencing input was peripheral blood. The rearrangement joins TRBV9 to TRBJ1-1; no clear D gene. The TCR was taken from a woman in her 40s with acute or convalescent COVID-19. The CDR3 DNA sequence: TGTGCCAGCAGCGTAGGAGGGATGAACACTGAAGCTTTCTTT. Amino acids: CASSVGGMNTEAFF.